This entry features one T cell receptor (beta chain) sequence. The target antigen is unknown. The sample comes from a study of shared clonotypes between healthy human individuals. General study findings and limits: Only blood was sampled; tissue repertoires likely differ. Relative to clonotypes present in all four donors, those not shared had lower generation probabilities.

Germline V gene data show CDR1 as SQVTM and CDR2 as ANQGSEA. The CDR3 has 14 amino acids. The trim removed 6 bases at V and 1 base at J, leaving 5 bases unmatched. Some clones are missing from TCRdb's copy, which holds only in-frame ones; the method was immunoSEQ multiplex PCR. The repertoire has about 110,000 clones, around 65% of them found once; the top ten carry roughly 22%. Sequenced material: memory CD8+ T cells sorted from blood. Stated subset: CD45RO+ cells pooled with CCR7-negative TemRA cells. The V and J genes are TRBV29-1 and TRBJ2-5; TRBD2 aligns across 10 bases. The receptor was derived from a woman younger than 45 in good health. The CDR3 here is CSVLTSGVQETQYF. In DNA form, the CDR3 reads TGCAGCGTCCTCACTAGCGGGGTCCAAGAGACCCAGTACTTC.